This TCR beta chain was sequenced in a study of cytomegalovirus exposure and HLA in healthy donors. Study summary: Of the donors genotyped, several hundred in all, over 80% fell in the Caucasian-associated ancestry cluster. Regarding the study as a whole: An analysis was carried out later, and it reportedly showed fewer N-insertions in an Asian-associated ancestry cluster than the approximately 700-donor mean. After further analysis at a later stage, under 20,000 TCR beta sequences were associated with HLA alleles at 0.05 false discovery rate. In a later analysis, parvovirus B19, influenza, CMV and Epstein-Barr virus appeared linked to several top co-occurrence clusters.

About this clone: Antigen specificity is unknown.

Trimming removed 0 bases from V and 0 bases from J; junction bases left unmatched: 3. This CDR3 contains 18 residues. Germline-derived CDR1 and CDR2 are SGHVS and FNYEAQ. The PCR ran on 60 Vbeta and 13 Jbeta primers. Only in-frame clones appear in the TCRdb table, and some are missing; sequencing was by immunoSEQ multiplex PCR. The data show about 110,000 clones, roughly 67% seen once. Specimen: PBMCs. This chain joins TRBV7-6 and TRBJ2-3, with 13 bases lining up with TRBD2. This clonotype was obtained from a man aged 40-49 years in good health and CMV-seronegative. The CDR3 nucleotides are TGTGCCAGCAGCTTAGCTTGGACTAGCGGGGGAAGCACAGATACGCAGTATTTT. It translates to CASSLAWTSGGSTDTQYF.